The T cell receptor (beta chain) described here comes from a study of regulatory T cells in long-lasting Graves disease. The time point was: persistent/refractory GD, antithyroid drugs over 5 years with positive TRAb. PBMC RNA served as the TCR library source. This clonotype was detected ten times or more. According to the study, TCR beta libraries were built with iRepertoire HTBI primers and CDR3-region Arm-PCR. How the authors handled the data: Overall, samples carried 60 to 65 TRBV and around 13 TRBJ segments. Each CDR3 protein is one row after TCRdb ran MiXCR on the multiplex PCR reads. The V and J calls, along with clone size, are taken from TCRdb and not from the paper's own processing. The sample comprises about 290,000 distinct CDR3 sequences, 20% to 25% of which are singletons, and roughly 50% rests with the top ten. This TCR came from a female donor with Graves disease. The sample here was peripheral blood mononuclear cells (PBMCs), taken when the disease was refractory, from a patient treated with antithyroid drugs.

The CDR3 DNA sequence: TGTGCCAGCAGTGAGTTGGACTGGAGAGGAGGCGAGCAGTACTTC. Translation gives CASSELDWRGGEQYF. The chain joins TRBV2 to TRBJ2-7, with D possibly matching TRBD2 (5 bases). The CDR3 runs 15 residues. Germline CDR1 and CDR2: SNHLY and FYNNEI. Trimming cost V 3 bases and J 6 bases, with 18 bases left between them.